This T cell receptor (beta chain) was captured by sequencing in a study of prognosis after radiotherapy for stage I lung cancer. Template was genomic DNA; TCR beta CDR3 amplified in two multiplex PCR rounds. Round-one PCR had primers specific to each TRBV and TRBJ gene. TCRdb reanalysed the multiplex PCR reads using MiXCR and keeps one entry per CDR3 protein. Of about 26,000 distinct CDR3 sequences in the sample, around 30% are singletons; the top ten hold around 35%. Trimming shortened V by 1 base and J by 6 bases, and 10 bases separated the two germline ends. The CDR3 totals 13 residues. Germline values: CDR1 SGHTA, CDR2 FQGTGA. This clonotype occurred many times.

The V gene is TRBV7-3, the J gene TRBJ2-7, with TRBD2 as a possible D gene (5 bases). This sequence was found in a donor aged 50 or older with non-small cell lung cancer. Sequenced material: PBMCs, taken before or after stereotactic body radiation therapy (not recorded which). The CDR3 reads CASSLRARGEQYF. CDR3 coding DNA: TGTGCCAGCAGCTTAAGAGCCCGGGGCGAGCAGTACTTC.